This T cell receptor beta chain was recorded in a study of Ad26.COV2.S vaccination and SARS-CoV-2 variants. The CDR3 is made up of 14 amino acids. Germline V gene lookup returns CDR1 SQVTM and CDR2 ANQGSEA. Trimming stripped 1 base from V and 6 bases from J, with 16 bases between. Regarding treatment: some 20 received Ad26.COV2.S at low or high dose, single or two shots; 5 received placebo; per-sample allocation not given. All samples were drawn on day 63, counting from the first vaccine or placebo injection. Sequencing used immunoSEQ multiplex PCR; TCRdb keeps in-frame clones, though not all of them. The profile shows around 320,000 clones, 85% of them singletons. This clone was seen more than once but under ten times.

The origin of this receptor is a person between 18 and 65 years old who received the Ad26.COV2.S COVID-19 vaccine or a placebo. The sequencing used peripheral blood, collected in a trial of Ad26.COV2.S vaccine versus placebo. V usage is TRBV29-1 and J usage is TRBJ2-7; TRBD1 or TRBD2 may be the D gene (5 bases each). In DNA, the CDR3 is TGCAGCGTTGAAGGGGTCGGGACCCCAAGCGAGCAGTACTTC. This encodes CSVEGVGTPSEQYF.